This passage covers 8 T cell receptor beta chains from one sample sequenced in a study of cytomegalovirus exposure and HLA in healthy donors (dated by TCRdb to the late 2010s). Receptor libraries were prepared by the immunoSEQ multiplex PCR assay. As stored in TCRdb, this immuneACCESS dataset retains in-frame rearrangements with V and J assigned. A fraction of the clones does not appear; measured against another copy, unresolved V genes explain less than half of the discrepancy, and the remainder lacks a known reason. The sample data list more than 85,000 clones, and about 92% of these were observed just once. The ten largest clones add up to about 2% of the sample. Specimen: PBMCs. Receptor source: a woman under 30 in good health and CMV-seronegative.

The V and J genes are TRBV7-2 and TRBJ1-5; D gene ambiguous. The germline V gene has CDR1 SGHTA and CDR2 FQGNSA. Between the trimmed V and J ends, which lost 1 base and 4 bases, there was a span of 5 bases. This CDR3 has 13 amino acids. The CDR3 sequence: CASSLETNQPQHF. CDR3 nucleotides: TGTGCCAGCAGCTTAGAAACAAATCAGCCCCAGCATTTT.

The rearrangement links TRBV4-3 to TRBJ1-6; 8 bases align to TRBD1. This CDR3 is 19 amino acids long. In germline, CDR1 is LGHNA, CDR2 YSLEER. The V segment lost 4 bases and the J segment 3 bases; nucleotides outside the gene matches: 14. The CDR3 nucleotides are TGCGCCAGCAGCCGGGGGGGCAGGGGGCCAGAAAGCTATAATTCACCCCTCCACTTT. Protein product: CASSRGGRGPESYNSPLHF.

The chain recombines TRBV30 with TRBJ1-2; TRBD1 matches 9 bases. V trimming: 2 bases; J trimming: 4 bases; junction bases outside the gene matches: 11. Germline-derived CDR1 and CDR2 are GTSNPN and SVGIG (reference sequence). The CDR3 has 16 amino acids. CDR3 nucleotides: TGTGCCTGGAGTTCTAAACCGGGACAGGGTGGCTATGGCTACACCTTC. As protein: CAWSSKPGQGGYGYTF.

The chain couples TRBV19 to TRBJ1-2; D is unresolved. V was pared by 3 bases and J by 5 bases, with 13 bases between. This CDR3 has 14 amino acids. CDR1 is LNHDA and CDR2 is SQIVND in the germline V gene (reference sequence). The CDR3 DNA sequence: TGTGCCAGTAGTATTTCGAGTACAGAATATGGCTACACCTTC. This translates into CASSISSTEYGYTF.

This rearrangement joins TRBV18 to TRBJ2-7; 7 bases are shared with TRBD1. Per the germline V gene, CDR1 is KGHSH and CDR2 is LQKENI. After removal of 0 bases from V and 6 bases from J, the junction contained 8 bases not matched to a gene. This CDR3 region has 15 residues. CDR3 sequence: CASSPPGTVIAEQYF. In DNA, the CDR3 is TGTGCCAGCTCACCACCGGGGACAGTTATCGCCGAGCAGTACTTC.

This clone was seen a single time. The chain recombines TRBV7-6 with TRBJ2-1; TRBD2 agrees at 13 bases. Germline CDR1 SGHVS, CDR2 FNYEAQ. The ends lost 3 bases at V and 7 bases at J; junction bases unmatched: 3. The CDR3 has 15 residues. The CDR3 DNA sequence: TGTGCCAGCAGCTTCGGACTAGCGGGAGTAAATGAGCAGTTCTTC. It yields the protein CASSFGLAGVNEQFF.

The chain recombines TRBV4-1 with TRBJ2-7; 11 bases align to TRBD2. This CDR3 comprises 18 residues. J was trimmed by 4 bases and V by 2 bases; bases with no gene match: 13. Germline loops: CDR1 MGHRA, CDR2 YSYEKL. Here the CDR3 DNA reads TGCGCCAGCAGCCAAAACTCCGCCGGGACTAGCGGCTTATACGAGCAGTACTTC. Translating it yields CASSQNSAGTSGLYEQYF.

The chain combines TRBV7-2 with TRBJ2-5, with 7 positions matching TRBD2. Unmatched junction bases numbered 16, after V lost 5 bases and J lost 4 bases. Germline lookup yields CDR1 SGHTA and CDR2 FQGNSA. This CDR3 comprises 17 residues. CDR3 sequence reads: CASSPLLEAGLGETQYF. DNA of the CDR3: TGTGCCAGCAGCCCACTACTAGAAGCGGGGCTTGGAGAGACCCAGTACTTC.